The present entry profiles one T cell receptor beta chain with its context. The assay was immunoSEQ multiplex PCR, and TCRdb's table has in-frame clones only and misses some. This table has more than 200,000 clones, around 90% appearing once. The data originate from a study of blood T cell repertoires in COVID-19. Looking at the study overall: Acute and convalescent COVID-19 samples came from the United States, Italy and Spain.

The clonotype was recovered from a woman aged 25 to 45 with acute COVID-19. The sample taken for sequencing was PBMCs or T cells enriched from blood (not recorded which).

The DNA of the CDR3 is TGTGCCAGCAGCTTGAGATTGTCAGTCTCCATTCATGGCTACACCTTC. Translating gives CASSLRLSVSIHGYTF. The gene calls are TRBV5-6 and TRBJ1-2; D not certain. CDR1 and CDR2 from the germline V gene are SGHDT and YYEEEE. The CDR3 contains 16 residues. V lost 1 base to trimming and J lost 6 bases, with 19 bases between them.